This T cell receptor beta chain was observed in a study of T cell responses to AZD1222 COVID-19 vaccine. The study, taken as a whole, reports: Just a handful of people given AZD1222 tested seropositive at baseline. Close to half of all spike-specific TCRs reportedly target regions of the variants that are unmutated. Spike-specific TCRs gained breadth and depth after people received two AZD1222 doses.

Profiled with immunoSEQ multiplex PCR; TCRdb holds only in-frame clones, not every one. This sample carries around 220,000 clones, approximately 94% of them seen once, and the ten largest clones take 1.7%. About this clone: What it binds is not known.

The material sequenced was peripheral blood, taken 28 days after the second dose of the MenACWY control vaccine. The source of this sequence is an adult who received the MenACWY meningococcal vaccine as a control.

CDR3 in amino acids: CASSLIGLAADNEQFF. Here the CDR3 DNA reads TGTGCCAGCAGCCTCATAGGACTAGCGGCAGACAATGAGCAGTTCTTC. This chain uses TRBV7-8 with TRBJ2-1; TRBD2 aligns across 10 bases. Trimming at V came to 5 bases and at J to 5 bases, leaving 9 bases not matched to a gene. There are 16 residues in the CDR3. CDR1 and CDR2 from the germline V gene are SGHVS and FQNEAQ.